Presented here are 5 T cell receptor beta chains from one specimen sequenced in a study of T cell responses to AZD1222 COVID-19 vaccine. The table came from immunoSEQ multiplex PCR; TCRdb's copy has only in-frame clones and leaves some out. The data contain some 120,000 clones, 80% to 90% of them singletons. Here the sequenced sample was peripheral blood, taken on day 0 of AZD1222 vaccination. The receptors were sampled from an adult in good health.

The rearrangement links TRBV9 to TRBJ2-7; D uncertain. Trimming left V 0 bases short and J 3 bases short, with 7 bases between. The CDR3 extends over 13 amino acids. The germline gives CDR1 SGDLS, CDR2 YYNGEE. This CDR3 reads CASSVEGHYEQYF. The DNA for the CDR3 is TGTGCCAGCAGCGTAGAAGGCCACTACGAGCAGTACTTC. The full variable domain, its missing parts supplied by reference TRBV9 and TRBJ2-7, is DSGVTQTPKHLITATGQRVTLRCSPRSGDLSVYWYQQSLDQGLQFLIQYYNGEERAKGNILERFSAQQFPDLHSELNLSSLELGDSALYFCASSVEGHYEQYFGPGTRLTVT.

The V and J genes are TRBV24-1 and TRBJ2-1, with TRBD1 matching 9 bases. Germline CDR1 KGHDR, CDR2 SFDVKD. J gave up 8 bases and V 4 bases, and 8 bases lay outside the gene matches. The CDR3 extends over 15 amino acids. DNA of the CDR3: TGTGCCACCAGTGACCCAACCGGGACAGGGTATGAGCAGTTCTTC. This codes for CATSDPTGTGYEQFF.

The CDR3 loop reads CASSQKVGYTF. CDR3 sequence (DNA): TGTGCCAGCAGCCAGAAGGTTGGCTACACCTTC. The chain is built from TRBV7-9 and TRBJ1-2, with unresolved D. The V gene's germline CDR1 is SEHNR and CDR2 FQNEAQ (reference sequence). CDR3 length: 11 amino acids. V lost 5 bases to trimming and J lost 7 bases, with 8 bases between them.

J is TRBJ2-7 and V is TRBV7-6; a weak D match, TRBD2 (6 bases). Germline V gene data show CDR1 as SGHVS and CDR2 as FNYEAQ. The length of the CDR3 is 17 residues. V gave up 0 bases and J gave up 0 bases, with 15 bases separating them. CDR3 sequence (DNA): TGTGCCAGCAGCTTAGCGGGAGGATTGACCCTCTCCTACGAGCAGTACTTC. This translates into CASSLAGGLTLSYEQYF.

The V and J genes are TRBV18 and TRBJ1-4; D is undetermined. Deletions cut 8 bases from V and 1 base from J, with 8 bases between. Germline values: CDR1 KGHSH, CDR2 LQKENI. The length of the CDR3 is 13 residues. CDR3 sequence reads: CASRPKTNEKLFF. DNA for the CDR3: TGTGCCAGCCGACCCAAAACTAATGAAAAACTGTTTTTT.